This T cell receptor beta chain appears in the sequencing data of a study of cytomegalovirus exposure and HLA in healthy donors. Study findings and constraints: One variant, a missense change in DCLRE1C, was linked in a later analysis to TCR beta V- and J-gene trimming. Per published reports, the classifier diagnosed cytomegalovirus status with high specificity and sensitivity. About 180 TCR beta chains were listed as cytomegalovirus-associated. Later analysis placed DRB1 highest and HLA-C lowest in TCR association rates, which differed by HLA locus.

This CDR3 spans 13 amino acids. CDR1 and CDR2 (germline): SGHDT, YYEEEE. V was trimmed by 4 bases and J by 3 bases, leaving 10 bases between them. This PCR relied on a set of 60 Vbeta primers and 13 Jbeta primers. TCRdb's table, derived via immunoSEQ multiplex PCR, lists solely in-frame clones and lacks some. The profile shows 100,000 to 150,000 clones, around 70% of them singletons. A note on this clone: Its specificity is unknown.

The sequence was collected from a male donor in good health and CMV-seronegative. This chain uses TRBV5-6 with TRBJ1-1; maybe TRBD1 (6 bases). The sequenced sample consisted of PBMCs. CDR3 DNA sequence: TGTGCCAGCAGCGCGGGGGCTTACACTGAAGCTTTCTTT. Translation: CASSAGAYTEAFF.